This T cell receptor (beta chain) came from a study of a mutant IDH1 vaccine in newly diagnosed glioma (dated by TCRdb to about 2021). Background on the whole study: The roughly 30 treated patients were approximately 60% male and roughly 40% female, with a mean age of around 40 years. Before enrollment, patients had received standard therapy of radiotherapy alone, temozolomide alone, or radiochemotherapy with temozolomide; most received the combination. Six visits were used for peripheral blood collection: V03 (baseline), V05, V07, V10, V12 and V13. Longitudinal TCRB deep sequencing was done for some 26 treated patients, wherever samples were available for exploratory analyses.

Sample time point, as interpreted from the label and publication: baseline, week 1 (first vaccination visit). What this sample's treatment or condition label stands for: pre-vaccination baseline after standard-of-care therapy. Newly diagnosed WHO grade 3 or 4 IDH1-mutant astrocytomas showing loss of nuclear ATRX were present in the donors. The samples were drawn from NOA16, a multicentre, single-arm, open-label phase I trial in Germany that tested a mutant IDH1 peptide vaccine in humans for the first time. Blood drawn at visit V03 was used as the baseline sample for immunogenicity testing. Genomic DNA for TCRB sequencing was extracted from EDTA blood using the DNeasy Blood and Tissue Kit. The method was the immunoSEQ multiplex PCR assay. Rearranged TCR beta chain sequences were amplified using the hsTCRB Kit according to the manufacturer's protocol. Sequencing of TCRB libraries was carried out on an Illumina MiSeq. The source study handled its data this way. The kit vendor's proprietary platform handled demultiplexing, trimming and gene mapping. What TCRdb holds here is the immuneACCESS table cut down to in-frame rearrangements. Part of the clones is not present; checked against another copy, under half of the missing clones reflect an unresolved V gene, and the others are unexplained. The V and J calls and the clone size are those of that table, but D and trimming were determined from the DNA. The sample records 23,000 or so clones, just over 90% of which are singletons. About 1.2% of the sample is taken by the ten largest.

What the study reported, not specific to this receptor: Selection of PBMC samples for TCRB deep sequencing was based on availability. No apparent relationship was observed between pseudoprogression and alterations in the top peripheral T cell clonotypes detected by TCRB sequencing. It was noted by the authors that analyses of patient blood samples could not be reproduced owing to sample limitations. Vaccine-induced immune responses across multiple MHC alleles were detected in over 80% of patients.

This clone was seen a few times. Its antigen specificity is not known. No much larger clonotype is one base removed from it; base qualities were not supplied. This sequence was found in a man aged 35-49 years with glioma. Sequenced material: PBMCs, taken from a glioma patient treated with radiotherapy, temozolomide or both.

The DNA sequence is as follows: TGCGCCAGCAGCTTGGGGCCGGTTAGGTACGAGCAGTACTTC. This translates into CASSLGPVRYEQYF. The rearranged chain carries TRBV5-1 and TRBJ2-7, with no confidently assigned D gene. V is clipped by 0 bases and J by 4 bases, and the sequence between their germline boundaries is 11 bases long. Measured from the cysteine to the phenylalanine, the CDR3 is 14 residues long. Solely the CDR3 DNA is kept, with 42 bases framed from the first base. CDR1 SGHRS and CDR2 YFSETQ are derived from the germline V gene.